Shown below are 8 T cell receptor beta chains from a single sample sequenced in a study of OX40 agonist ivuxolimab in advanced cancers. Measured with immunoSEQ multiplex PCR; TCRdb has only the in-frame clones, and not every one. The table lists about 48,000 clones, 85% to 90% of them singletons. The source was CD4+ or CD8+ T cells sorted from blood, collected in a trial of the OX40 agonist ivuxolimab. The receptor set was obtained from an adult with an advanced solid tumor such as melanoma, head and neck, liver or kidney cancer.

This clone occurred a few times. CDR3 DNA: TGCAGCGTTGAAGAGGCATCTACTGAAGCTTTCTTT. Its protein product is CSVEEASTEAFF. The V call is TRBV29-1, the J call TRBJ1-1, with D unresolved. CDR1 and CDR2 (germline): SQVTM, ANQGSEA. Trimming removed 0 bases at V and 5 bases at J, with 7 bases between. The CDR3 is made up of 12 amino acids.

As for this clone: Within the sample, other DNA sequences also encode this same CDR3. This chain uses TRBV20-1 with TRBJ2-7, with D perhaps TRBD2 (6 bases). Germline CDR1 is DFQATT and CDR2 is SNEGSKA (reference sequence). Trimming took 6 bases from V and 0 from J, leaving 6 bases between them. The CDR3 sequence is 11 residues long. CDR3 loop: CSATSSYEQYF. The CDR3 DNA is TGCAGTGCGACTAGCTCCTACGAGCAGTACTTC.

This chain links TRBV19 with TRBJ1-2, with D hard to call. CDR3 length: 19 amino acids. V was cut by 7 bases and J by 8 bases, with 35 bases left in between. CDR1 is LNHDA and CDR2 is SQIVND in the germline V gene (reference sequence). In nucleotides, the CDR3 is TGTGCCAGTACTCCCGGATACGCGGACCAAATTAGCATCAGTCGGGGCTACACCTTC. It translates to CASTPGYADQISISRGYTF.

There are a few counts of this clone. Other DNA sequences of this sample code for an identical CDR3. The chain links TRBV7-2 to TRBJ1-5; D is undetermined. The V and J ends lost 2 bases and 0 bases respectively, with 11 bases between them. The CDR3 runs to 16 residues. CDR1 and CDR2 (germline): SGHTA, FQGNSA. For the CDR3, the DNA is TGTGCCAGCAGCTTATTGATCCCCCCTAGCAATCAGCCCCAGCATTTT. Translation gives CASSLLIPPSNQPQHF.

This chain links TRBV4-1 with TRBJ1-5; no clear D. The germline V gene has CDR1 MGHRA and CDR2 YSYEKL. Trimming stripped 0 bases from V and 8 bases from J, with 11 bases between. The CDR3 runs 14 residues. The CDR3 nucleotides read TGCGCCAGCAGCCAAGATAAGGACGCCAAGCCCCAGCATTTT. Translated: CASSQDKDAKPQHF.

CDR3 in amino acids: CASSPLQGAKTEAFF. As DNA, the CDR3 is TGTGCCAGCAGCCCGTTACAGGGGGCTAAAACTGAAGCTTTCTTT. The chain carries TRBV9 and TRBJ1-1; 9 positions agree with TRBD1. The V and J ends lost 4 bases and 5 bases, in that order; junction bases with no gene match: 9. The CDR3 runs to 15 residues. Per the germline V gene, CDR1 is SGDLS and CDR2 is YYNGEE.

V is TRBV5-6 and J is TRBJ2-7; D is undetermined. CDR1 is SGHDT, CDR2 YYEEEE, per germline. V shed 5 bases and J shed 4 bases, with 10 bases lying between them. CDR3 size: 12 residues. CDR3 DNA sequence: TGTGCCAGCAGTTTTGTAGGGTACGAGCAGTACTTC. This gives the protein CASSFVGYEQYF.

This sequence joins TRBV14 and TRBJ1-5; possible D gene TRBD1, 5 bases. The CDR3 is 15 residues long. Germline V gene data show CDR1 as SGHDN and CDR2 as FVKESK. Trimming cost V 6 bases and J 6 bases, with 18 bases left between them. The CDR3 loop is CASSPDGGLAQPQHF. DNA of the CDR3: TGTGCCAGCAGTCCCGATGGGGGGTTGGCTCAGCCCCAGCATTTT.